The 9 T cell receptor beta chains below all came from one sample that was sequenced in a study of PD-L1 blockade in urothelial cancer. This table comes from immunoSEQ multiplex PCR, and its TCRdb copy is limited to in-frame clones, with some not included. The sample holds about 35,000 clones, about a third seen once. The source material was tumor tissue, sampled before atezolizumab (anti-PD-L1) treatment. The source of these receptors is a man aged 60 to 69 with urothelial cancer.

This rearrangement joins TRBV19 to TRBJ2-2, with 8 bases matching TRBD2. Germline trimming cut 8 bases from V and 1 base from J; bases unmatched to any gene: 3. CDR3 length: 14 residues. Germline CDR1 LNHDA, CDR2 SQIVND (reference sequence). In DNA form, the CDR3 reads TGTGCCAGTTCGACTAGCGTGAACACCGGGGAGCTGTTTTTT. It codes for CASSTSVNTGELFF.

This clone has a single count. This chain links TRBV10-2 with TRBJ2-1, with TRBD2 identical over 8 bases. Germline trimming cut 5 bases from V and 9 bases from J; bases unmatched to any gene: 9. The CDR3 extends over 14 amino acids. CDR1 and CDR2 from the germline V gene are WSHSY and SAAADI. The CDR3 region is CASSPGTRIPEQFF. As DNA, the CDR3 is TGCGCCAGCAGTCCCGGGACTAGAATCCCTGAGCAGTTCTTC.

This clone was picked up a small number of times. V gene TRBV7-6 combines with J gene TRBJ1-4, with 8 bases matching TRBD1. Per germline, CDR1 SGHVS and CDR2 FNYEAQ. The CDR3 has 15 residues. V was pared by 3 bases and J by 0 bases, with 0 bases of the junction left unmatched. The DNA of the CDR3 is TGTGCCAGCAGCTTGACAGGGGCAACTAATGAAAAACTGTTTTTT. Residues: CASSLTGATNEKLFF.

This clone was seen only a few times. J is TRBJ1-1 and V is TRBV6-8; D remains unclear. This CDR3 region has 14 residues. The germline V gene encodes CDR1 MNHGY and CDR2 SAAAGT. V shed 2 bases and J shed 5 bases, with 12 bases lying between them. The CDR3 sequence is CASSYTLSGTEAFF. DNA of the CDR3: TGTGCCAGCAGTTACACGCTCTCCGGGACTGAAGCTTTCTTT.

This chain uses TRBV6-8 with TRBJ1-4; TRBD1 agrees at 7 bases. The V segment lost 2 bases and the J segment 0 bases; nucleotides outside the gene matches: 6. Germline V CDR1 and CDR2: MNHGY, SAAAGT. The CDR3 runs to 17 residues. CDR3 sequence (DNA): TGTGCCAGCAGTTACCGAAGGACAGGCGCAACTAATGAAAAACTGTTTTTT. Amino acid sequence: CASSYRRTGATNEKLFF.

The chain employs TRBV18 and TRBJ1-2, with 7 positions matching TRBD1. Germline loops: CDR1 KGHSH, CDR2 LQKENI. This CDR3 comprises 13 residues. The ends lost 3 bases at V and 8 bases at J; junction bases unmatched: 6. CDR3 residues: CASSPLGQEGYTF. CDR3 nucleotide sequence: TGTGCCAGCTCACCTTTAGGACAGGAAGGCTACACCTTC.

This clone was seen a handful of times. V is TRBV18 and J is TRBJ2-7, with TRBD1 matching over 8 bases. V shed 2 bases, J shed 2 bases, and the junction held 5 bases outside the gene matches. The germline gives CDR1 KGHSH, CDR2 LQKENI. CDR3 size: 15 residues. The CDR3 nucleotides read TGTGCCAGCTCACCAATTCCGGACAGGGCCTACGAGCAGTACTTC. Encoded protein: CASSPIPDRAYEQYF.

This chain connects TRBV6-8 to TRBJ1-2, with 7 bases that match TRBD1. The CDR3 runs to 12 residues. Germline V gene lookup returns CDR1 MNHGY and CDR2 SAAAGT. J gave up 6 bases and V 6 bases, and 4 bases lay outside the gene matches. The CDR3 here is CASSGTAHGYTF. In DNA, the CDR3 is TGTGCCAGCAGCGGGACAGCCCATGGCTACACCTTC.

V and J are TRBV30 and TRBJ1-2; D may be TRBD1 (5 bases). CDR3 size: 12 residues. Germline-derived CDR1 and CDR2 are GTSNPN and SVGIG (reference sequence). Trimming took 3 bases from V and 4 from J, leaving 9 bases between them. CDR3 sequence (DNA): TGTGCCTGGAGGGGGGACTCCTATGGCTACACCTTC. Amino acids: CAWRGDSYGYTF.